This record covers a single T cell receptor (beta chain). Reverse transcription of roughly 0.5 to 1 ug RNA used random hexamers. TCRdb ran MiXCR on the immunoSEQ multiplex PCR reads and lists one entry per CDR3 protein. The data contain about 240,000 distinct CDR3 sequences, about 96% of them singletons. V was clipped by 5 bases and J by 5 bases, with 20 bases between them. This CDR3 is built from 15 residues. The germline CDR1 and CDR2 sequences are SQVTM and ANQGSEA. These data belong to a study of CD8 T cells in Susac syndrome. The clonotype was recovered from a human donor with Susac syndrome. The rearrangement joins TRBV29-1 to TRBJ2-3; D is perhaps TRBD1 (6 bases). The specimen sequenced was CD4+ T cells from PBMCs. CDR3 in amino acids: CSVSTGRGVGDTQYF. The DNA for the CDR3 is TGCAGCGTTTCGACGGGCAGGGGAGTTGGAGATACGCAGTATTTT.